Listed below are T cell receptor beta chains from one sample, sequenced in a study of control samples from healthy donors and cancer patients. TCRdb's copy holds only in-frame clones and misses some; the assay was immunoSEQ multiplex PCR. The sample yields 100,000 to 150,000 clones, 80% to 95% seen once. Sequenced material: PBMCs. Source of these receptors: a man aged 80 or over with head and neck cancer. Each CDR3 is given with its conserved first and last residue. The order of the fields is V gene, CDR3 protein.

V: TRBV15
CDR3: CATSRSQGPYEQYF

V: TRBV19
CDR3: CASSTSTGPADTQYF

V: TRBV2
CDR3: CASRWDSEDIQYF

V: TRBV5-1
CDR3: CASSLESYELGSPLHF

V: TRBV2
CDR3: CASRKGQVQETQYF

V: TRBV7-2
CDR3: CASSLEPNTEAFF

V: TRBV7-9
CDR3: CASSQPGQVDEKLFF

V: TRBV2
CDR3: CASETDRKETQYF

V: TRBV6-5
CDR3: CASSYSGGNQPQHF

V: TRBV5-5
CDR3: CASSLRTAVEAFF

V: TRBV12-3/TRBV12-4
CDR3: CASNHAGQGAVTF

V: TRBV7-9
CDR3: CASDHLRDRNGYTF

V: TRBV12-2
CDR3: CASRLSGMQNYGYTF

V: TRBV11-3
CDR3: CASSANYPDTQYF

V: TRBV18
CDR3: CASSPITTGELFF

V: TRBV15
CDR3: CATRGRRDGQPQHF

V: TRBV15
CDR3: CATSSTAGWNQPQHF

V: TRBV30
CDR3: CAWSVPAGETQYF